This TCR beta chain is drawn from a study of T-cell reconstitution after alpha-beta-depleted transplantation in children. Germline V gives CDR1 DFQATT, CDR2 SNEGSKA (reference sequence). The V and J ends lost 3 bases and 12 bases, in that order; junction bases with no gene match: 14. This CDR3 has 15 amino acids. During its preparation, the TCRbeta library received unique molecular identifiers. TCRdb redid the calling of the PCR reads with MiXCR, one entry per CDR3 protein. This table holds about 610,000 distinct CDR3 sequences, about 10% found once. The sample holds many counts of this clonotype. This chain links TRBV20-1 with TRBJ2-1; 10 bases agree with TRBD1. The TCR comes from a human donor who donated a stem cell graft to a child with acute myeloid leukemia. Specimen: PBMCs from the stem cell graft donor, collected from the stem cell graft. CDR3 nucleotide sequence: TGCAGTGCTAGCCCCCCCGGGACAGGGGCCGTAAGGCAGTTCTTC. Encoded protein: CSASPPGTGAVRQFF.